Listed below are T cell receptor beta chains from one sample, sequenced in a study of shared clonotypes between healthy human individuals. This table comes from immunoSEQ multiplex PCR, and its TCRdb copy is limited to in-frame clones, with some not included. Of around 2,000,000 clones detected, approximately 95% appear once; the ten largest clones hold under 0.15%. Sequencing was carried out using naive CD4+ T cells sorted from blood. All receptors derive from a man between 18 and 29 years old in good health. The CDR3 runs from the conserved cysteine through the conserved F or W. The D gene is left open where the match is weak. Part of the rows lack a size; the others show once, few, many or a class for expanded clones.

clone size: -; V gene: TRBV2; D gene: TRBD1; J gene: TRBJ1-1; CDR3 protein: CASSDRKGAVTNTEAFF; CDR3 DNA: TGTGCCAGCAGTGATAGGAAGGGGGCCGTGACGAACACTGAAGCTTTCTTT
clone size: -; V gene: TRBV9; D gene: TRBD2; J gene: TRBJ2-3; CDR3 protein: CASSVVLAGGTDTQYF; CDR3 DNA: TGTGCCAGCAGCGTAGTACTAGCGGGAGGTACAGATACGCAGTATTTT
clone size: -; V gene: TRBV5-6; D gene: -; J gene: TRBJ1-4; CDR3 protein: CASSGTRHEKLFF; CDR3 DNA: TGTGCCAGCAGCGGGACCCGACATGAAAAACTGTTTTTT
clone size: many; V gene: TRBV9; D gene: -; J gene: TRBJ2-2; CDR3 protein: CASSVRANTGELFF; CDR3 DNA: TGTGCCAGCAGCGTACGGGCGAACACCGGGGAGCTGTTTTTT
clone size: -; V gene: TRBV11-2; D gene: -; J gene: TRBJ2-3; CDR3 protein: CASSLGRGDTQYF; CDR3 DNA: TGTGCCAGCAGCTTAGGCAGAGGAGATACGCAGTATTTT
clone size: once; V gene: TRBV28; D gene: -; J gene: TRBJ1-5; CDR3 protein: CASSWVRGSGNQPQHF; CDR3 DNA: TGTGCCAGCAGTTGGGTACGGGGTAGCGGCAATCAGCCCCAGCATTTT
clone size: once; V gene: TRBV7-2; D gene: -; J gene: TRBJ1-6; CDR3 protein: CASSDSRRDRHSPLHF; CDR3 DNA: TGTGCCAGCAGCGACTCCCGCAGGGATAGACATTCACCCCTCCACTTT
clone size: -; V gene: TRBV5-4; D gene: TRBD1; J gene: TRBJ2-2; CDR3 protein: CASSWGDRGRGGELFF; CDR3 DNA: TGTGCCAGCAGCTGGGGCGACAGGGGGCGCGGCGGGGAGCTGTTTTTT
clone size: -; V gene: TRBV6-1; D gene: -; J gene: TRBJ1-5; CDR3 protein: CASLDGFGPNQPQHF; CDR3 DNA: TGTGCCAGCCTAGATGGGTTTGGCCCCAATCAGCCCCAGCATTTT
clone size: -; V gene: TRBV6-6; D gene: TRBD1; J gene: TRBJ1-5; CDR3 protein: CASSTGQGYQPQHF; CDR3 DNA: TGTGCCAGCAGCACGGGACAGGGTTATCAGCCCCAGCATTTT
clone size: -; V gene: TRBV28; D gene: -; J gene: TRBJ2-7; CDR3 protein: CASSFGQRTYEQYF; CDR3 DNA: TGTGCCAGCAGTTTCGGGCAGAGGACCTACGAGCAGTACTTC
clone size: -; V gene: TRBV20-1; D gene: -; J gene: TRBJ2-3; CDR3 protein: CSARDPDTQYF; CDR3 DNA: TGCAGTGCTAGAGACCCAGATACGCAGTATTTT